This is a list of T cell receptor beta chains from one sample in a study of PD-1 blockade in mismatch repair-deficient tumors. Assay used: immunoSEQ multiplex PCR; TCRdb lists only in-frame clones, some missing. The sample shows about 16,000 clones, more than 70% of them seen only once. Sequenced here: PBMCs, sampled before pembrolizumab treatment. The receptors here all came from an adult with mismatch repair-deficient cancer. Both conserved end residues are part of each CDR3. A D gene is named only where the DNA matches it firmly. Not every row has a clone size; where given, it reads once, few, many or a size class.

abundance	v_gene	j_gene	d_gene	CDR3aa	CDR3nt
.	TRBV4-2	TRBJ1-2	.	CASSQGAGIYGYTF	TGTGCCAGCAGCCAAGGGGCCGGGATCTATGGCTACACCTTC
.	TRBV25-1	TRBJ2-7	TRBD1	CASRRQGGEQYF	TGTGCCAGCAGGAGACAGGGCGGCGAGCAGTACTTC
.	TRBV5-6	TRBJ2-3	TRBD2	CASSLAIAGGGDTQYF	TGTGCCAGCAGCTTGGCTATAGCGGGAGGAGGAGATACGCAGTATTTT
.	TRBV6-6	TRBJ1-1	.	CASMVGGSAFF	TGTGCCAGCATGGTTGGGGGGTCGGCTTTCTTT
.	TRBV5-1	TRBJ2-1	.	CASSYIPVAGWNEQFF	TGCGCCAGCAGCTATATCCCCGTGGCTGGATGGAATGAGCAGTTCTTC
once	TRBV9	TRBJ2-3	TRBD1	CASSVGQGPDTQYF	TGTGCCAGCAGCGTAGGACAGGGGCCAGATACGCAGTATTTT
.	TRBV4-3	TRBJ2-1	TRBD2	CASSQDPPRLAGNNEQFF	TGCGCCAGCAGCCAAGATCCCCCCAGGCTAGCGGGAAACAATGAGCAGTTCTTC
few	TRBV15	TRBJ1-4	TRBD1	CATSRAPGQGATNEKLFF	TGTGCCACCAGCAGAGCCCCGGGACAGGGGGCAACTAATGAAAAACTGTTTTTT
.	TRBV6-5	TRBJ2-3	.	CASSYPGTDTQYF	TGTGCCAGCAGTTACCCCGGGACAGATACGCAGTATTTT
.	TRBV5-1	TRBJ2-1	TRBD1	CASSSSRGQSYNEQFF	TGCGCCAGCAGCTCCTCCAGGGGGCAGTCCTACAATGAGCAGTTCTTC
once	TRBV11-2	TRBJ2-2	.	CASSFSYGGAGELFF	TGTGCCAGCAGCTTCTCCTATGGTGGGGCCGGGGAGCTGTTTTTT
.	TRBV28	TRBJ2-1	.	CASSLRPKPNEQFF	TGTGCCAGCAGTTTAAGGCCCAAACCCAATGAGCAGTTCTTC
.	TRBV7-3	TRBJ2-2	TRBD1	CASSLTGQGFNTGELFF	TGTGCCAGCAGCTTAACGGGACAGGGATTTAACACCGGGGAGCTGTTTTTT
once	TRBV30	TRBJ2-3	.	CAWSPGWGGKDTQYF	TGTGCCTGGAGTCCCGGGTGGGGGGGCAAAGATACGCAGTATTTT
.	TRBV23-1	TRBJ2-1	.	CASSQSGGHPYNEQFF	TGCGCCAGCAGTCAATCGGGGGGACACCCCTACAATGAGCAGTTCTTC
.	TRBV6-4	TRBJ2-3	TRBD2	CASSDSAGGPDTQYF	TGTGCCAGCAGTGACTCAGCGGGAGGGCCTGATACGCAGTATTTT
.	TRBV27	TRBJ2-3	TRBD2	CASSPFSSGGRDTQYF	TGTGCCAGCAGTCCCTTTAGCAGCGGGGGGAGAGATACGCAGTATTTT
.	TRBV11-2	TRBJ2-7	.	CASSLAGTVLSEQYF	TGTGCCAGCAGCTTAGCCGGGACGGTGCTTAGTGAGCAGTACTTC
.	TRBV5-8	TRBJ2-1	.	CASSLDLGDNEQFF	TGTGCCAGCAGCTTGGATTTAGGGGACAATGAGCAGTTCTTC
.	TRBV18	TRBJ2-1	.	CASSWDTRYNEQFF	TGTGCCAGCTCATGGGATACTAGGTACAATGAGCAGTTCTTC
.	TRBV18	TRBJ2-2	TRBD2	CASSQSSGRPNTGELFF	TGTGCCAGCTCGCAATCGAGCGGGAGGCCCAACACCGGGGAGCTGTTTTTT
.	TRBV5-3	TRBJ2-1	.	CARSLHRSSYNEQFF	TGTGCCAGAAGCTTACACAGGAGCTCCTACAATGAGCAGTTCTTC
.	TRBV9	TRBJ2-2	.	CASSPHGGNAGELFF	TGTGCCAGCAGCCCCCATGGGGGGAATGCCGGGGAGCTGTTTTTT
.	TRBV19	TRBJ1-5	.	CASRRSNQPQHF	TGTGCCAGTAGGCGTAGCAATCAGCCCCAGCATTTT
.	TRBV7-9	TRBJ2-3	.	CASSKGGDTQYF	TGTGCCAGCAGCAAGGGGGGGGATACGCAGTATTTT
.	TRBV6-4	TRBJ2-2	TRBD2	CASSDGLDTGELFF	TGTGCCAGCAGTGACGGACTAGACACCGGGGAGCTGTTTTTT
.	TRBV7-2	TRBJ1-5	.	CASSSRDGDSNQPQHF	TGTGCCAGCAGCAGTCGGGACGGCGATAGCAATCAGCCCCAGCATTTT
.	TRBV19	TRBJ1-5	.	CASSTKYGSPNNQPQHF	TGTGCCAGTAGTACCAAATACGGGAGTCCGAACAATCAGCCCCAGCATTTT
.	TRBV28	TRBJ1-5	.	CASRADSYQSQHF	TGTGCCAGCAGGGCAGACAGCTATCAGTCCCAGCATTTT
once	TRBV18	TRBJ2-3	.	CASSPFSGRTDTQYF	TGTGCCAGCTCTCCTTTCAGCGGGCGAACGGATACGCAGTATTTT
.	TRBV4-1	TRBJ2-1	.	CASSVFSTGAYNEQFF	TGCGCCAGCAGTGTTTTTTCTACGGGAGCCTACAATGAGCAGTTCTTC
.	TRBV27	TRBJ2-3	TRBD1	CASSAGTAGATDTQYF	TGTGCCAGCAGTGCCGGGACAGCCGGGGCCACAGATACGCAGTATTTT
.	TRBV10-1	TRBJ2-1	TRBD2	CASSDVSGSCYNEQFF	TGCGCCAGCAGTGATGTCAGCGGGAGTTGTTACAATGAGCAGTTCTTC
.	TRBV7-9	TRBJ1-2	.	CASSLGGLNYGYTF	TGTGCCAGCAGCTTAGGCGGGCTTAACTATGGCTACACCTTC
.	TRBV4-3	TRBJ2-1	.	CASSPKGPFEAYNEQFF	TGCGCCAGCAGCCCTAAAGGGCCCTTTGAGGCCTACAATGAGCAGTTCTTC
.	TRBV5-6	TRBJ2-7	TRBD2	CASSSMATGRATYEQYF	TGTGCCAGCAGCTCAATGGCTACCGGGAGGGCGACCTACGAGCAGTACTTC
.	TRBV18	TRBJ2-1	.	CASSPPTGFNEQFF	TGTGCCAGCTCACCACCGACAGGATTCAATGAGCAGTTCTTC